This T cell receptor (beta chain) was found in a study of shared T cell receptors in the human thymus. Sequencing used immunoSEQ multiplex PCR; TCRdb keeps in-frame clones, though not all of them. The table shows 500,000 to 850,000 clones, with 87% occurring only once. The CDR3 spans 14 residues. The V end was cut by 8 bases, the J end by 0 bases, with 13 bases between. The V gene's germline CDR1 is SGHVT and CDR2 SQSDAQ. The sample was also reused in another study, on human thymus T cells. From that study: Thymic resections from corrective heart surgery supplied the tissue. Related research reported highly overlapping thymic repertoires among unrelated individuals.

The sequenced material came from thymocytes. The receptor's source is a boy under three years old with a congenital heart defect. This chain uses TRBV7-4 with TRBJ1-1; possible D gene TRBD1, 5 bases. This chain's CDR3 is CASEWGGMNTEAFF. The CDR3 coding sequence is TGTGCCAGCGAATGGGGGGGGATGAACACTGAAGCTTTCTTT.